Below, 8 T cell receptor beta chains from the same sample are listed, as sequenced in a study of a mutant IDH1 vaccine in newly diagnosed glioma. Time point noted: week 35, safety follow-up. The content of each vaccine dose was 300 ug of mutant IDH1 20-mer peptide, and topical imiquimod accompanied it. Using immunoSEQ multiplex PCR, the repertoire was profiled, and TCRdb retains in-frame clones only, with some absent. The sample gives about 27,000 clones, more than 65% of which show up once; 6% to 9.5% is in the top ten. These TCRs' antigens remain unknown. Sample: PBMCs, taken from a glioma patient whose treatment included an IDH1 peptide vaccine. Receptor source: a man aged 50-60 years with glioma.

The genes are TRBV11-2 and TRBJ2-7, with D perhaps matching TRBD2 (6 bases). Trimming shortened V by 5 bases and J by 0 bases, and 11 bases separated the two germline ends. This CDR3 region has 14 residues. The germline V gene has CDR1 SGHAT and CDR2 FQNNGV. CDR3 residues: CASSLLAFSYEQYF. Written as DNA, the CDR3 is TGTGCCAGCAGCCTTCTAGCGTTCTCCTACGAGCAGTACTTC.

The rearrangement links TRBV5-4 to TRBJ2-7; no clear D gene. This CDR3 spans 12 amino acids. The germline CDR1 and CDR2 sequences are SGHNT and YYREEE (reference sequence). Trimming removed 4 bases from V and 3 bases from J, with 8 bases in between. The CDR3 DNA follows: TGTGCCAGCAGCGGCCCAGGCTACGAGCAGTACTTC. This translates into CASSGPGYEQYF. The full variable domain, in which reference TRBV5-4 and TRBJ2-7 provide the parts outside the CDR3, is ETGVTQSPTHLIKTRGQQVTLRCSSQSGHNTVSWYQQALGQGPQFIFQYYREEENGRGNFPPRFSGLQFPNYSSELNVNALELDDSALYLCASSGPGYEQYFGPGTRLTVT.

The rearrangement uses TRBV6-6 and TRBJ2-5; D is unresolved. Germline V CDR1 and CDR2: MNHNY, SVGAGI (reference sequence). The CDR3 loop spans 13 amino acids. V was pared by 4 bases and J by 4 bases, with 10 bases between. The CDR3 region has the DNA TGTGCCAGCAGTTTCGAATGGTCAGAGACCCAGTACTTC. The encoded protein is CASSFEWSETQYF.

This rearrangement joins TRBV30 to TRBJ2-3, with a weak D call TRBD1 (6 bases). This CDR3 has 15 residues. Germline loops: CDR1 GTSNPN, CDR2 SVGIG (reference sequence). V was trimmed by 0 bases and J by 0 bases, leaving 10 bases between them. The CDR3 DNA reads TGTGCCTGGAGTGTAACAGGGCCTAGCACAGATACGCAGTATTTT. It is translated as CAWSVTGPSTDTQYF.

The chain uses TRBV14 and TRBJ1-2; 9 positions match TRBD1. V trimming: 1 base; J trimming: 6 bases; junction bases outside the gene matches: 6. Germline assignment: CDR1 SGHDN and CDR2 FVKESK. This CDR3 region has 15 residues. The CDR3 region is CASSQVGTGSNGYTF. In DNA, the CDR3 is TGTGCCAGCAGCCAAGTAGGGACAGGGAGTAATGGCTACACCTTC.

The rearrangement links TRBV2 to TRBJ2-3; 8 positions agree with TRBD2. After removal of 4 bases from V and 2 bases from J, the junction contained 5 bases not matched to a gene. The CDR3 spans 15 residues. Germline V gene data show CDR1 as SNHLY and CDR2 as FYNNEI. The CDR3 protein is CASSGSGGYTDTQYF. In nucleotides, the CDR3 is TGTGCCAGCAGTGGATCGGGGGGGTACACAGATACGCAGTATTTT.

The rearrangement links TRBV30 to TRBJ2-7, with D tentatively TRBD2 (6 bases). Trimming took off 4 bases at V and 9 bases at J, with 13 bases between the two ends. Germline loops: CDR1 GTSNPN, CDR2 SVGIG (reference sequence). This CDR3 is 11 amino acids long. This CDR3 is CAWTGGRVQYF. CDR3 DNA: TGTGCCTGGACCGGGGGTCGAGTGCAGTACTTC.

The chain uses TRBV2 and TRBJ1-5; D is uncertain. V shed 4 bases and J shed 4 bases, with 11 bases lying between them. Per the germline V gene, CDR1 is SNHLY and CDR2 is FYNNEI. The CDR3 consists of 14 residues. The CDR3 here is CASSGGRHNQPQHF. Written as DNA, the CDR3 is TGTGCCAGCAGTGGCGGCAGGCATAATCAGCCCCAGCATTTT.